Here is one T cell receptor beta chain with its context. Its specificity is not known. This record comes from a study of PD-1 blockade in classical Hodgkin lymphoma. About the research overall: Nivolumab 3 mg/kg was given intravenously every 2 weeks. Study-level points and caveats: Patients who responded completely had about the same baseline diversity as newly diagnosed patients. Significantly greater TCR diversity emerged by C4D1 in CD4+ cells but not CD8+ cells. Exclusion applied to patients who initiated nivolumab less than 1 year following ASCT.

Trimming took 4 bases from V and 7 from J; bases not matched to a gene: 6. CDR1 and CDR2 (germline): LNHDA, SQIVND (reference sequence). The CDR3 consists of 14 residues. Each patient relapsed following autologous stem cell transplantation, and prior brentuximab vedotin exposure differed. Magnetic depletion of unwanted cells isolated CD4+ T cells from thawed PBMCs. Data came from immunoSEQ multiplex PCR; TCRdb stores just in-frame clones and leaves some out. The sample consists of about 24,000 clones, roughly 84% of them appearing once. This chain links TRBV19 with TRBJ2-1; TRBD1 matches at 8 bases. This clonotype originated in a human donor with classical Hodgkin lymphoma. Sequenced material: CD4+ T cells from blood, taken at baseline. CDR3 sequence: CASSTQGQGNEQFF. The CDR3 nucleotides read TGTGCCAGTAGTACACAAGGACAGGGTAATGAGCAGTTCTTC.